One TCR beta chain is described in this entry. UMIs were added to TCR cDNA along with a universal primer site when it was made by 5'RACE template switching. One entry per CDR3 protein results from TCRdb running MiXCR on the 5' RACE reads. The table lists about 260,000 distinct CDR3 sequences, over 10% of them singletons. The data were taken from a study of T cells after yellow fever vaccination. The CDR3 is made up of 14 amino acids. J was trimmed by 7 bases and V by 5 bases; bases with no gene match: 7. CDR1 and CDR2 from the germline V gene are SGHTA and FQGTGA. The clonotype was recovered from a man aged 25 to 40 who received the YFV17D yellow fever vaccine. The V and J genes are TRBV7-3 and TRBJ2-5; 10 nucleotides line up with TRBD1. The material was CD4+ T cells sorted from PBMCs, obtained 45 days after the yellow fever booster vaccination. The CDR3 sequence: CASSLGQGFGTQYF. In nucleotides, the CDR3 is TGTGCCAGCAGCCTGGGACAGGGGTTCGGGACCCAGTACTTC.